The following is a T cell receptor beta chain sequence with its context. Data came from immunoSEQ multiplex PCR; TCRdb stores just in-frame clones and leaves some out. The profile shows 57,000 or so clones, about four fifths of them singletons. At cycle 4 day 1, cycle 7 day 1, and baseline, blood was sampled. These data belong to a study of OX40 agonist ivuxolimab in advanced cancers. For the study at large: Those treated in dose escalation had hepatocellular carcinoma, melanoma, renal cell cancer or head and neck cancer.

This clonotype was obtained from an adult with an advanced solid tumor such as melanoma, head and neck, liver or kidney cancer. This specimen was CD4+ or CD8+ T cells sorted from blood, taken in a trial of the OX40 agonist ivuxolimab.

CDR3 sequence: CASSYGTGLHQPQHF. The CDR3 nucleotides are TGTGCCAGCAGTTACGGGACAGGGCTTCATCAGCCCCAGCATTTT. The rearrangement uses TRBV6-7 and TRBJ1-5; 9 bases map to TRBD1. TRBV6-7 is placed among ORFs of uncertain function. This CDR3 spans 15 amino acids. Unmatched junction bases numbered 4, after V lost 2 bases and J lost 5 bases.